The entry below describes one T cell receptor (beta chain). The antigen is unknown. This record comes from a study of tumor-infiltrating lymphocytes in localized non-small cell lung cancer. Study background: Tumor tissue and non-adjacent uninvolved lung came from each patient.

Overall study findings and caveats: Tumors had more T cell infiltration than uninvolved lung, per TCRbeta sequencing and CD3 counts.

Profiling relied on immunoSEQ multiplex PCR, and the TCRdb table lists in-frame clones only, not all of them. The data hold around 12,000 clones, with about 76% observed a single time. The sequence was obtained from a human donor with non-small cell lung cancer. Sequences were obtained from uninvolved lung tissue not adjacent to the tumor.

For the CDR3, the DNA is TGCGCCAGTTCCGACGGATCAAGCACAGATACGCAGTATTTT. Protein: CASSDGSSTDTQYF. V gene TRBV10-1 combines with J gene TRBJ2-3; D gene uncertain. CDR3 length equals 14 residues. Germline CDR1 WNHNN, CDR2 SYGVQD (reference sequence). V was clipped by 9 bases and J by 0 bases, with 13 bases between them.